These 21 T cell receptor beta chains originate from one sample sequenced in a study of a mutant IDH1 vaccine in newly diagnosed glioma. These receptors lack a known antigen. Assay used: immunoSEQ multiplex PCR; TCRdb lists only in-frame clones, some missing. The table lists about 67,000 clones, around 89% of them singletons, with less than 2% in the top ten. Time point meaning: week 11, during vaccination. In every dose of vaccine, 300 ug of mutant IDH1 20-mer peptide was given alongside topical imiquimod. The source was PBMCs, collected from a glioma patient whose treatment included an IDH1 peptide vaccine. The receptors derive from a middle-aged man with glioma.

The CDR3 nucleotides read TGTGCCAGCAGCTTACCCTTGGCGAGCACTGAAGCTTTCTTT. Translating it yields CASSLPLASTEAFF. The J gene is TRBJ1-1, the V gene TRBV7-9, with unresolved D. With 2 bases removed from V and 4 bases from J, the gap between germline ends came to 11 bases. The germline gives CDR1 SEHNR, CDR2 FQNEAQ (reference sequence). There are 14 residues in the CDR3.

The rearrangement uses TRBV6-1 and TRBJ1-3, with a weak D call TRBD1 (5 bases). Between the trimmed V and J ends, which lost 10 bases and 2 bases, there was a span of 9 bases. The germline V gene has CDR1 MNHNS and CDR2 SASEGT. The CDR3 sequence is 12 residues long. The CDR3 reads CATRDPGNTIYF. Written as DNA, the CDR3 is TGTGCCACCAGGGATCCTGGAAACACCATATATTTT.

The V gene is TRBV5-6, the J gene TRBJ1-6, with TRBD1 as a possible D gene (5 bases). V was trimmed by 0 bases and J by 0 bases, leaving 7 bases between them. Germline V gives CDR1 SGHDT, CDR2 YYEEEE. The CDR3 runs to 16 residues. CDR3 region: CASSLEGSSYNSPLHF. Written as DNA, the CDR3 is TGTGCCAGCAGCTTGGAGGGGAGCTCCTATAATTCACCCCTCCACTTT. Looking up the rest from reference TRBV5-6 and TRBJ1-6 gives the full variable domain: DAGVTQSPTHLIKTRGQQVTLRCSPKSGHDTVSWYQQALGQGPQFIFQYYEEEERQRGNFPDRFSGHQFPNYSSELNVNALLLGDSALYLCASSLEGSSYNSPLHFGNGTRLTVT.

V and J are TRBV11-3 and TRBJ2-5; D is perhaps TRBD1 or TRBD2 (6 bases each). The ends were cut back, 5 bases at V and 4 bases at J, with 17 bases in the middle. CDR1 is SGHNT and CDR2 is YENEEA in the germline V gene. The CDR3 has 15 residues. In DNA form, the CDR3 reads TGTGCCAGCAGCAAAACAGGGACCGGGGGAGAGACCCAGTACTTC. It is translated as CASSKTGTGGETQYF.

This clone occurred a few times. The chain combines TRBV10-3 with TRBJ2-7; D remains ambiguous. Between the trimmed V and J ends, which lost 0 bases and 4 bases, there was a span of 16 bases. Germline lookup yields CDR1 ENHRY and CDR2 SYGVKD. This CDR3 has 16 amino acids. In nucleotides, the CDR3 is TGTGCCATCAGTGAGTCGAATGGACCCTTAGGGTACGAGCAGTACGTC. This gives the protein CAISESNGPLGYEQYV.

This chain connects TRBV19 to TRBJ2-3; weak D call: TRBD1 (6 bases). V lost 5 bases and J lost 5, with 11 bases in between. CDR3 size: 13 residues. CDR1 is LNHDA and CDR2 is SQIVND in the germline V gene (reference sequence). The CDR3 DNA reads TGTGCCAGTAGTTGGCCAGGGGAAGATACGCAGTATTTT. Its translation: CASSWPGEDTQYF.

The CDR3 reads CASSLGILTEAFF. The CDR3 bases are TGTGCCAGCAGCTTAGGTATCCTCACTGAAGCTTTCTTT. The V gene is TRBV7-2, the J gene TRBJ1-1, with unresolved D. Germline V lookup: CDR1 SGHTA, CDR2 FQGNSA. The CDR3 runs to 13 residues. The V end was cut by 1 base, the J end by 4 bases, with 7 bases between.

The chain uses TRBV7-2 and TRBJ1-6; D call uncertain. The CDR3 loop spans 14 amino acids. Germline V gene data show CDR1 as SGHTA and CDR2 as FQGNSA. V shed 4 bases and J shed 7 bases, with 11 bases lying between them. This CDR3 reads CASSYPGGNSPLHF. In DNA, the CDR3 is TGTGCCAGCAGCTACCCCGGAGGAAATTCACCCCTCCACTTT.

The chain recombines TRBV5-5 with TRBJ2-7; no definite D call. V shed 0 bases and J shed 5 bases, with 3 bases lying between them. The CDR3 contains 11 residues. Looked up from germline, CDR1 is SGHKS and CDR2 is YYEKEE (reference sequence). Here the CDR3 reads CASSLENEQYF. For the CDR3, the DNA is TGTGCCAGCAGCTTGGAAAACGAGCAGTACTTC.

The gene calls are TRBV6-6 and TRBJ2-7, with D possibly being TRBD1 or TRBD2 (5 bases each). This CDR3 comprises 15 residues. Trimming cost V 0 bases and J 3 bases, with 12 bases left between them. Germline V gene sequence: CDR1 MNHNY, CDR2 SVGAGI (reference sequence). CDR3 nucleotide sequence: TGTGCCAGCAGTTACTCGTCTGGGACGGGCTACGAGCAGTACTTC. It encodes CASSYSSGTGYEQYF.

The chain carries TRBV2 and TRBJ2-1, with a tentative D call TRBD2 (6 bases). Trimming left V 8 bases short and J 10 bases short, with 15 bases between. CDR3 length: 12 residues. Germline lookup yields CDR1 SNHLY and CDR2 FYNNEI. CDR3 DNA: TGTGCCAGCGGGACTCTCCCGCGGGAGCAGTTCTTC. This encodes CASGTLPREQFF.

The rearrangement uses TRBV25-1 and TRBJ2-5; no clear D. V gave up 7 bases and J gave up 3 bases, with 3 bases separating them. Germline V gene data show CDR1 as MGHDK and CDR2 as SYGVNS. The CDR3 runs 10 residues. This CDR3 reads CASKEETQYF. CDR3 in DNA: TGTGCCAGCAAGGAAGAGACCCAGTACTTC.

The chain links TRBV6-6 to TRBJ1-2; no definite D call. Trimming removed 6 bases from V and 2 bases from J, with 7 bases in between. The CDR3 consists of 12 residues. Germline lookup yields CDR1 MNHNY and CDR2 SVGAGI (reference sequence). The CDR3 loop is CASSSLNYGYTF. Here the CDR3 DNA reads TGTGCCAGCAGCTCCTTAAACTATGGCTACACCTTC.

The V call is TRBV7-9, the J call TRBJ2-3; D is possibly TRBD1 (5 bases). Germline V CDR1 and CDR2: SEHNR, FQNEAQ (reference sequence). With 5 bases removed from V and 1 base from J, the gap between germline ends came to 19 bases. The CDR3 has 17 amino acids. The CDR3 nucleotides read TGTGCCAGCAGCCGCGAGAGCCTGGGGCCCGGCACAGATACGCAGTATTTT. Translating it yields CASSRESLGPGTDTQYF.

The chain has TRBV11-2 and TRBJ2-5, with 11 bases identical to TRBD2. With 5 bases clipped from V and 6 bases from J, the junction kept 11 bases outside the gene matches. Germline values: CDR1 SGHAT, CDR2 FQNNGV. This CDR3 is built from 16 residues. CDR3 loop: CASSGDSGRAGKTQYF. CDR3 nucleotides: TGTGCCAGCAGCGGCGATAGCGGGAGGGCCGGTAAGACCCAGTACTTC.

The CDR3 DNA sequence: TGTGCCAGCAGTGACGGGCAGGGCATAGGAAACACCATATATTTT. It codes for CASSDGQGIGNTIYF. The chain carries TRBV6-4 and TRBJ1-3, with a tentative D call TRBD1 (5 bases). The germline gives CDR1 MRHNA, CDR2 SNTAGT. The V and J ends lost 2 bases and 4 bases respectively, with 12 bases between them. This CDR3 spans 15 amino acids.

The CDR3 spells CASSLRGRYGYTF. As DNA, the CDR3 is TGTGCCAGCAGTTTAAGGGGGCGCTATGGCTACACCTTC. V and J are TRBV28 and TRBJ1-2; 7 nucleotides align to TRBD1. The trim removed 2 bases at V and 4 bases at J, leaving 1 base unmatched. The CDR3 contains 13 residues. Germline V gene lookup returns CDR1 MDHEN and CDR2 SYDVKM.

V is TRBV19 and J is TRBJ2-1; D is perhaps TRBD2 (6 bases). V shed 4 bases and J shed 0 bases, with 13 bases lying between them. CDR3 size: 16 residues. Per the germline V gene, CDR1 is LNHDA and CDR2 is SQIVND (reference sequence). CDR3 nucleotide sequence: TGTGCCAGTAGTAAAGGGACTCCTAGCTCCTACAATGAGCAGTTCTTC. Translation: CASSKGTPSSYNEQFF. Filled out from reference TRBV19 and TRBJ2-1, the complete variable domain reads DGGITQSPKYLFRKEGQNVTLSCEQNLNHDAMYWYRQDPGQGLRLIYYSQIVNDFQKGDIAEGYSVSREKKESFPLTVTSAQKNPTAFYLCASSKGTPSSYNEQFFGPGTRLTVL.

A single count supports this clone. The V call is TRBV6-5, the J call TRBJ2-2; 8 nucleotides line up with TRBD2. The CDR3 runs 15 residues. The germline V gene encodes CDR1 MNHEY and CDR2 SVGAGI. V trimming: 2 bases; J trimming: 6 bases; junction bases outside the gene matches: 5. The CDR3 bases are TGTGCCAGCAGTTACGGGACTAGTGGATCCGGGGAGCTGTTTTTT. This gives the protein CASSYGTSGSGELFF.

The chain employs TRBV7-9 and TRBJ1-4; 7 positions agree with TRBD1. Losses at the gene ends were 2 bases for V and 3 bases for J; bases not matched to a gene: 3. CDR3 size: 15 residues. CDR1 is SEHNR and CDR2 is FQNEAQ in the germline V gene (reference sequence). The CDR3 is CASSLPGTANEKLFF. The CDR3 DNA reads TGTGCCAGCAGCTTACCCGGGACAGCTAATGAAAAACTGTTTTTT.

This chain joins TRBV2 and TRBJ1-1; the D gene is possibly TRBD1 (5 bases). Germline loops: CDR1 SNHLY, CDR2 FYNNEI. The CDR3 has 13 amino acids. V was pared by 8 bases and J by 1 base, with 11 bases between. As DNA, the CDR3 is TGTGCCAGCCTACCTGACAGGAACACTGAAGCTTTCTTT. As protein: CASLPDRNTEAFF.